Below are 32 T cell receptor beta chains sequenced from a single sample in a study of pediatric ulcerative colitis. Rectal tissue came from one to two pinch biopsies taken at colonoscopy. This table comes from immunoSEQ multiplex PCR, and its TCRdb copy is limited to in-frame clones, with some not included. The repertoire holds 20,000 to 25,000 clones, about two thirds seen once, with roughly a sixth in the top ten. Sequenced material: gut tissue. The source is a boy younger than 18 with severe ulcerative colitis.

CDR3 residues: CASSDPGSNYGYTF. Here the CDR3 DNA reads TGTGCCAGCAGTGATCCAGGGTCTAACTATGGCTACACCTTC. J is TRBJ1-2 and V is TRBV6-1; possibly TRBD1 for D (5 bases). The germline CDR1 and CDR2 sequences are MNHNS and SASEGT. This CDR3 has 14 residues. Trimming removed 3 bases from V and 0 bases from J, with 8 bases in between.

The V call is TRBV7-2, the J call TRBJ1-2, with a tentative D call TRBD1 (6 bases). Germline V gene lookup returns CDR1 SGHTA and CDR2 FQGNSA. V was trimmed by 5 bases and J by 1 base, leaving 14 bases between them. The CDR3 is made up of 15 amino acids. This CDR3 reads CASSPLKGGNYGYTF. The CDR3 coding sequence is TGTGCCAGCAGCCCCCTTAAAGGGGGTAACTATGGCTACACCTTC.

The V and J genes are TRBV2 and TRBJ1-5; a possible D gene is TRBD1 (6 bases). Looked up from germline, CDR1 is SNHLY and CDR2 is FYNNEI. Trimming removed 6 bases at V and 7 bases at J, with 16 bases between. The CDR3 totals 14 residues. The CDR3 loop reads CASSASGARQPQHF. The CDR3 DNA reads TGTGCCAGCAGCGCGTCAGGGGCTCGGCAGCCCCAGCATTTT.

The chain uses TRBV5-6 and TRBJ1-3; D gene unclear. Germline CDR1 and CDR2: SGHDT and YYEEEE. This CDR3 has 13 residues. V lost 0 bases, J lost 1 base, and 2 bases lay in between. The CDR3, as DNA: TGTGCCAGCAGCTTGGTGTCTGGAAACACCATATATTTT. It specifies CASSLVSGNTIYF.

V gene TRBV10-3 combines with J gene TRBJ2-1; 11 positions agree with TRBD2. This CDR3 spans 14 amino acids. The V and J ends lost 3 bases and 10 bases, in that order; junction bases with no gene match: 5. Germline V gives CDR1 ENHRY, CDR2 SYGVKD. The CDR3 region has the DNA TGTGCCATCAGTGATAGCGGGGGGGCCGGGGAGCAGTTCTTC. Its translation: CAISDSGGAGEQFF.

This chain connects TRBV5-1 to TRBJ2-2; 7 nucleotides agree with TRBD1. V lost 3 bases and J lost 5; bases outside the gene matches: 1. The CDR3 is 13 amino acids. The germline CDR1 and CDR2 sequences are SGHRS and YFSETQ. The CDR3 reads CASSSQGTGELFF. As DNA, the CDR3 is TGCGCCAGCAGCTCACAGGGGACCGGGGAGCTGTTTTTT.

This clone was seen a single time. The chain has TRBV5-1 and TRBJ2-1; perhaps TRBD2 as D (6 bases). The CDR3 sequence is 14 residues long. Trimming removed 6 bases at V and 8 bases at J, with 18 bases between. Germline V CDR1 and CDR2: SGHRS, YFSETQ. The CDR3 DNA is TGCGCCAGCAAGTCTGGCGGGGATGGAGATGAGCAGTTCTTC. Translation gives CASKSGGDGDEQFF.

The V call is TRBV30, the J call TRBJ2-7, with D uncertain. Germline CDR1 reads GTSNPN; CDR2 reads SVGIG (reference sequence). The CDR3 contains 12 residues. Trimming shortened V by 2 bases and J by 7 bases, and 12 bases separated the two germline ends. In nucleotides, the CDR3 is TGTGCCTGGAGTCTGGGTATCTGGGAGCAGTACTTC. This sequence encodes CAWSLGIWEQYF.

The V call is TRBV5-4, the J call TRBJ2-5, with 11 nucleotides matching TRBD2. Germline CDR1 SGHNT, CDR2 YYREEE (reference sequence). This CDR3 contains 16 residues. J was trimmed by 5 bases and V by 4 bases; bases with no gene match: 10. The CDR3 here is CASSPGLAGGGETQYF. The CDR3 DNA reads as TGTGCCAGCAGCCCTGGGCTAGCGGGGGGAGGGGAGACCCAGTACTTC.

In DNA form, the CDR3 reads TGTGCCAGCAGCCCGCCCGGGACTAGCAACAATGAGCAGTTCTTC. It codes for CASSPPGTSNNEQFF. V and J are TRBV7-2 and TRBJ2-1, with 9 bases lining up with TRBD2. The CDR3 loop spans 15 amino acids. Germline lookup yields CDR1 SGHTA and CDR2 FQGNSA. V gave up 5 bases and J gave up 5 bases; unmatched junction bases: 7.

The rearrangement links TRBV6-5 to TRBJ1-4, with a possible D match to TRBD1 (5 bases). Germline CDR1 MNHEY, CDR2 SVGAGI. V was clipped by 8 bases and J by 8 bases, with 18 bases between them. The CDR3 consists of 14 residues. CDR3 amino acids: CASSRVRVDEKLFF. CDR3 in DNA: TGTGCCAGCTCCAGGGTCAGGGTTGACGAAAAACTGTTTTTT.

The chain recombines TRBV13 with TRBJ2-7; D is uncertain. V shed 0 bases and J shed 4 bases, with 7 bases lying between them. CDR1 is PRHDT and CDR2 is FYEKMQ in the germline V gene (reference sequence). This CDR3 has 13 residues. The DNA of the CDR3 is TGTGCCAGCAGCTTAGGCGCAGCTTACGAGCAGTACTTC. This sequence encodes CASSLGAAYEQYF.

The V call is TRBV30, the J call TRBJ1-6, with D possibly being TRBD1 (5 bases). Trimming removed 3 bases at V and 7 bases at J, with 19 bases between. Germline assignment: CDR1 GTSNPN and CDR2 SVGIG (reference sequence). This CDR3 spans 16 amino acids. This chain's CDR3 is CAWRRGDVSSNSPLHF. Here the CDR3 DNA reads TGTGCCTGGAGGAGGGGCGACGTCTCTTCGAATTCACCCCTCCACTTT.

The chain has TRBV2 and TRBJ1-1; a possible D gene is TRBD1 (5 bases). The CDR3 contains 14 residues. V lost 3 bases, J lost 1 base, and 9 bases lay in between. Germline-derived CDR1 and CDR2 are SNHLY and FYNNEI. CDR3: CASSDQGGNTEAFF. The CDR3 region has the DNA TGTGCCAGCAGTGATCAGGGAGGGAACACTGAAGCTTTCTTT. Drawing the rest from reference TRBV2 and TRBJ1-1, the complete variable domain is EPEVTQTPSHQVTQMGQEVILRCVPISNHLYFYWYRQILGQKVEFLVSFYNNEISEKSEIFDDQFSVERPDGSNFTLKIRSTKLEDSAMYFCASSDQGGNTEAFFGQGTRLTVV.

This chain links TRBV5-5 with TRBJ2-7; the D gene is possibly TRBD1 (5 bases). This CDR3 has 14 amino acids. Germline assignment: CDR1 SGHKS and CDR2 YYEKEE (reference sequence). V lost 0 bases and J lost 4, with 11 bases in between. CDR3 protein: CASSLEGVRYEQYF. As DNA, the CDR3 is TGTGCCAGCAGCTTGGAAGGGGTTAGGTACGAGCAGTACTTC.

Sample share makes this clone medium-sized (0.01 to 0.1%). V usage is TRBV20-1 and J usage is TRBJ1-1; D gene ambiguous. The CDR3 totals 11 residues. The V end lost 5 bases, the J end lost 7 bases, and 11 bases lay between the germline ends. CDR1 is DFQATT and CDR2 is SNEGSKA in the germline V gene (reference sequence). The DNA of the CDR3 is TGCAGTGCTCCTCATAGCTATGAAGCTTTCTTT. Protein sequence: CSAPHSYEAFF.

This chain joins TRBV6-1 and TRBJ1-1; possible D gene TRBD1, 6 bases. In germline, CDR1 is MNHNS, CDR2 SASEGT. CDR3 length: 14 amino acids. The V end was cut by 6 bases, the J end by 1 base, with 12 bases between. The CDR3 sequence is CASRDRQTNTEAFF. DNA of the CDR3: TGTGCCAGCAGGGACAGACAGACGAACACTGAAGCTTTCTTT.

In this sample, this clone is medium-sized. The chain employs TRBV29-1 and TRBJ2-2; perhaps TRBD1 as D (6 bases). The V gene's germline CDR1 is SQVTM and CDR2 ANQGSEA. The CDR3 loop spans 13 amino acids. V lost 3 bases to trimming and J lost 4 bases, with 9 bases between them. The CDR3 loop reads CSVDRGVTGELFF. CDR3 sequence (DNA): TGCAGCGTTGACAGGGGAGTCACCGGGGAGCTGTTTTTT.

The chain combines TRBV2 with TRBJ2-5, with D unresolved. The V gene's germline CDR1 is SNHLY and CDR2 FYNNEI. The CDR3 extends over 11 amino acids. V lost 8 bases and J 3 bases, leaving 7 bases between the germline ends. CDR3 loop: CASGHKETQYF. The DNA for the CDR3 is TGTGCCAGCGGTCACAAAGAGACCCAGTACTTC.

The chain uses TRBV14 and TRBJ2-6; TRBD1 agrees at 7 bases. Trimming took 1 base from V and 0 from J; bases not matched to a gene: 15. CDR1 and CDR2 from the germline V gene are SGHDN and FVKESK. The CDR3 loop spans 21 amino acids. DNA for the CDR3: TGTGCCAGCAGCCAAGGGTACCTGAGAACAGGGGAGAACTCTGGGGCCAACGTCCTGACTTTC. This encodes CASSQGYLRTGENSGANVLTF.

The table lists this clone with a count of one. V and J are TRBV7-3 and TRBJ2-1, with a tentative D call TRBD1 (6 bases). This CDR3 contains 15 residues. Per germline, CDR1 SGHTA and CDR2 FQGTGA. With 5 bases removed from V and 4 bases from J, the gap between germline ends came to 15 bases. The CDR3 DNA sequence: TGTGCCAGCAGCGAGGGACACCCTCTTTACAATGAGCAGTTCTTC. Translating gives CASSEGHPLYNEQFF. Complete variable domain (other parts from reference TRBV7-3 and TRBJ2-1): GAGVSQTPSNKVTEKGKYVELRCDPISGHTALYWYRQSLGQGPEFLIYFQGTGAADDSGLPNDRFFAVRPEGSVSTLKIQRTERGDSAVYLCASSEGHPLYNEQFFGPGTRLTVL.

The chain recombines TRBV10-2 with TRBJ1-2; D gene unclear. Germline CDR1 reads WSHSY; CDR2 reads SAAADI. V was pared by 2 bases and J by 8 bases, with 15 bases between. There are 14 residues in the CDR3. The CDR3 nucleotides read TGCGCCAGCAGTGAGGTCGCCCGAATGGGGGGCTACACCTTC. This encodes CASSEVARMGGYTF.

In DNA form, the CDR3 reads TGTGCCAGTAGTATTCAGGGTAACTATGGCTACACCTTC. This codes for CASSIQGNYGYTF. The genes are TRBV19 and TRBJ1-2; D may be TRBD1 (5 bases). CDR3 length equals 13 residues. V shed 3 bases and J shed 1 base, with 6 bases lying between them. Germline lookup yields CDR1 LNHDA and CDR2 SQIVND (reference sequence). Full variable domain (outside the CDR3, taken from reference TRBV19 and TRBJ1-2): DGGITQSPKYLFRKEGQNVTLSCEQNLNHDAMYWYRQDPGQGLRLIYYSQIVNDFQKGDIAEGYSVSREKKESFPLTVTSAQKNPTAFYLCASSIQGNYGYTFGSGTRLTVV.

The rearrangement joins TRBV5-1 to TRBJ1-2, with 8 bases lining up with TRBD1. V shed 3 bases and J 8 bases; nucleotides not matched to a gene: 12. The CDR3 is 15 amino acids. CDR1 SGHRS and CDR2 YFSETQ come from the germline V gene. The CDR3 DNA is TGCGCCAGCAGCTATTTCCCAGCAGGGGGCGAGGGCTACACCTTC. It translates to CASSYFPAGGEGYTF.

V and J are TRBV5-4 and TRBJ1-2, with 7 bases identical to TRBD1. The CDR3 is 14 residues long. Germline CDR1 SGHNT, CDR2 YYREEE (reference sequence). The junction had 5 bases not matched to a gene; V was cut back by 6 bases and J by 0 bases. CDR3 nucleotide sequence: TGTGCCAGCAATCCCGGGACAGCTAACTATGGCTACACCTTC. It is translated as CASNPGTANYGYTF.

The genes are TRBV6-4 and TRBJ2-3, with D perhaps matching TRBD2 (7 bases). Trimming took 2 bases from V and 2 from J, leaving 8 bases between them. CDR1 and CDR2 from the germline V gene are MRHNA and SNTAGT. CDR3 length: 14 amino acids. The CDR3 sequence: CASSDGGATDTQYF. In nucleotides, the CDR3 is TGTGCCAGCAGTGACGGGGGGGCCACAGATACGCAGTATTTT.

This clone came up a few times. The CDR3 protein is CASSPRLWDTNTEAFF. The CDR3 DNA is TGTGCCAGCAGCCCACGATTGTGGGATACGAACACTGAAGCTTTCTTT. The V call is TRBV7-9, the J call TRBJ1-1; D unresolved. The CDR3 covers 16 residues. CDR1 is SEHNR, CDR2 FQNEAQ, per germline (reference sequence). V lost 5 bases, J lost 1 base, and 17 bases lay in between. Combining the CDR3 with reference TRBV7-9 and TRBJ1-1 gives the whole variable domain DTGVSQNPRHKITKRGQNVTFRCDPISEHNRLYWYRQTLGQGPEFLTYFQNEAQLEKSRLLSDRFSAERPKGSFSTLEIQRTEQGDSAMYLCASSPRLWDTNTEAFFGQGTRLTVV.

The V gene is TRBV6-4, the J gene TRBJ1-1; a possible D gene is TRBD1 (6 bases). The CDR3 extends over 10 amino acids. In germline, CDR1 is MRHNA, CDR2 SNTAGT. DNA of the CDR3: TGTGCTTGGGGGGCCACTGAAGCTTTCTTT. This sequence encodes CAWGATEAFF.

CDR3 amino acids: CASSSGGATDTQYF. The CDR3 region has the DNA TGTGCCAGCAGTAGCGGGGGGGCCACAGATACGCAGTATTTT. The chain recombines TRBV6-4 with TRBJ2-3; 10 bases line up with TRBD2. This CDR3 has 14 residues. Trimming cost V 5 bases and J 2 bases; bases outside gene matches: 1. Germline CDR1 MRHNA, CDR2 SNTAGT.

By share of the sample, this clone is medium-sized (0.01 to 0.1%). The genes are TRBV30 and TRBJ1-5; D perhaps matches TRBD1 (6 bases). The CDR3 covers 13 residues. Between the trimmed V and J ends, which lost 5 bases and 6 bases, there was a span of 14 bases. Germline lookup yields CDR1 GTSNPN and CDR2 SVGIG (reference sequence). As DNA, the CDR3 is TGTGCCTGGTCCAGGGGAAGCGGTCAGCCCCAGCATTTT. Its translation: CAWSRGSGQPQHF.

V usage is TRBV11-2 and J usage is TRBJ1-1; D gene ambiguous. This CDR3 region has 15 residues. Germline V CDR1 and CDR2: SGHAT, FQNNGV. V was shortened by 3 bases and J by 1 base, with 12 bases between the two germline ends. The CDR3 DNA sequence: TGTGCCAGCAGCTTGGGGATGACGGGGAACACTGAAGCTTTCTTT. This gives the protein CASSLGMTGNTEAFF.

The chain uses TRBV4-1 and TRBJ2-5, with TRBD2 identical over 11 bases. Germline V gives CDR1 MGHRA, CDR2 YSYEKL. This CDR3 spans 15 amino acids. The ends lost 4 bases at V and 3 bases at J; junction bases unmatched: 4. Written as DNA, the CDR3 is TGCGCCAGCAGCCGACCGGGACTAGCGGAAGAGACCCAGTACTTC. Its protein product is CASSRPGLAEETQYF.